This T cell receptor (beta chain) comes out of a study of shared clonotypes between healthy human individuals. Study overall: Participating donors consisted of two women and three men aged 18 to 49.

Repertoires were generated with immunoSEQ multiplex PCR, while TCRdb's copy carries only in-frame clones and drops some. The data contain 950,000 to 1,100,000 clones, around three quarters of them seen just once; the ten biggest clones take up 0.6% to 0.7%. V lost 5 bases to trimming and J lost 6 bases, with 13 bases between them. The CDR3 is 14 residues long. CDR1 is SGHTA, CDR2 FQGTGA, per germline. The chain has TRBV7-3 and TRBJ2-2; maybe TRBD2 (5 bases). This TCR derives from a man younger than 30 in good health. Some clones in this sample may be carry-over from other donors' samples. Source material: memory CD4+ T cells from PBMCs. Regarding subset: CD45RA-negative fraction. The CDR3 spells CASSPSAGPGELFF. In DNA form, the CDR3 reads TGTGCCAGCAGCCCTTCGGCGGGCCCCGGGGAGCTGTTTTTT.